The T cell receptor beta chain described here comes from a study of PD-L1 blockade in urothelial cancer. In the study overall: In about 2014, patients got going on atezolizumab, taking 1,200 mg intravenously every 3 weeks. Analyses used blood from 3 weeks (second dose) and 6 weeks after treatment start. Among blood samples, the median T cell count was 130,000 to 150,000.

The method was immunoSEQ multiplex PCR; TCRdb's version includes in-frame clones alone and lacks a portion of them. The table lists roughly 120,000 clones, 80% to 90% of them singletons. CDR1 MNHEY and CDR2 SVGAGI come from the germline V gene. The CDR3 sequence is 13 residues long. V was shortened by 0 bases and J by 7 bases, with 7 bases between the two germline ends. The time point was: peripheral blood 6 weeks after treatment start. The chain recombines TRBV6-5 with TRBJ1-5, with D unclear. The TCR was taken from a man aged 55 to 69 with urothelial cancer. Sequenced material: PBMCs, taken around atezolizumab (anti-PD-L1) treatment. This CDR3 reads CASSYSRTQPQHF. Written as DNA, the CDR3 is TGTGCCAGCAGTTACTCGAGAACCCAGCCCCAGCATTTT.